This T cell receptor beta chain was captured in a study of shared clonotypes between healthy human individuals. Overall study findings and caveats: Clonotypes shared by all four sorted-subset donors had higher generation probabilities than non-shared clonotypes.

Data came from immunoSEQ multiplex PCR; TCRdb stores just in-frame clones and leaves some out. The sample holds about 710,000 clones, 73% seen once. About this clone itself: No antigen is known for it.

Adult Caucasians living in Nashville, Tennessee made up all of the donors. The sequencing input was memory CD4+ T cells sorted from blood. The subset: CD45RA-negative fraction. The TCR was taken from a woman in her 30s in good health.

The CDR3 bases are TGCGCCAGCAGCTTCTTCCCGCCTGGACTAGCGGGAGGATGGGACGAGCAGTACTTC. Protein: CASSFFPPGLAGGWDEQYF. The chain is built from TRBV5-1 and TRBJ2-7; 14 nucleotides agree with TRBD2. Trimming at V came to 2 bases and at J to 5 bases, leaving 15 bases not matched to a gene. The V gene's germline CDR1 is SGHRS and CDR2 YFSETQ. This CDR3 region has 19 residues. The full variable domain, in which reference TRBV5-1 and TRBJ2-7 provide the parts outside the CDR3, is KAGVTQTPRYLIKTRGQQVTLSCSPISGHRSVSWYQQTPGQGLQFLFEYFSETQRNKGNFPGRFSGRQFSNSRSEMNVSTLELGDSALYLCASSFFPPGLAGGWDEQYFGPGTRLTVT.